This T cell receptor (beta chain) was captured by sequencing in a study of blood T cell repertoires in COVID-19. For the study at large: Spain, Italy and the United States supplied samples that represented acute and convalescent COVID-19. The analysed material was cDNA or gDNA that came from T cells, B-cell-depleted T cells, or PBMCs.

As processed by the authors: By means of reference gene primer amplification, nucleated cell counts were estimated. The table came from immunoSEQ multiplex PCR; TCRdb's copy has only in-frame clones and leaves some out. D and trimming were read from the DNA, whereas the V and J calls and clone size are those reported in that table. The table lists about 140,000 clones, more than 75% of them singletons. The table lists this clone with a few counts. The sample was peripheral blood. This receptor was taken from a human donor in a cohort sampled during active COVID-19.

The CDR3 spells CASSDGYLSNQPQHF. CDR3 bases: TGTGCCAGCAGTGACGGTTACCTAAGCAATCAGCCCCAGCATTTT. The V call is TRBV2, the J call TRBJ1-5; no firm D call. This CDR3 has 15 amino acids. V lost 3 bases to trimming and J lost 1 base, with 10 bases between them. Germline V CDR1 and CDR2: SNHLY, FYNNEI.